This TCR beta chain emerged from a study of control samples from healthy donors and cancer patients. Measured with immunoSEQ multiplex PCR; TCRdb has only the in-frame clones, and not every one. The table lists approximately 180,000 clones, 90% to 95% of them singletons. The germline gives CDR1 LNHNV, CDR2 YYDKDF (reference sequence). Trimming cost V 9 bases and J 5 bases; bases outside gene matches: 13. The length of the CDR3 is 14 residues. The TCR comes from a young woman in good health. The chain carries TRBV15 and TRBJ2-7, with TRBD1 matching over 7 bases. The sample comprised blood. CDR3 coding DNA: TGTGCCACGGGGGCCCGATTAGGGGGCAACGAGCAGTACTTC. It yields the protein CATGARLGGNEQYF.